This T cell receptor beta chain was recovered during a study of PD-L1 blockade in urothelial cancer. Study information: Specimens of blood held a median count of about 150,000 T cells.

Assay used: immunoSEQ multiplex PCR; TCRdb lists only in-frame clones, some missing. The table lists more than 95,000 clones, about 89% of them singletons. The CDR3 has 14 amino acids. The germline CDR1 and CDR2 sequences are SGHDT and YYEEEE. The V and J ends lost 4 bases and 2 bases, in that order; junction bases with no gene match: 4. The sample's time point: peripheral blood 6 weeks after treatment start. Individual patients had between 1 and 8 samples, taken pretreatment and on-treatment. The sequence derives from a man aged 55 to 70 with urothelial cancer. Source: PBMCs, taken around atezolizumab (anti-PD-L1) treatment. V usage is TRBV5-6 and J usage is TRBJ2-5; 8 bases match TRBD2. The CDR3 nucleotides read TGTGCCAGCAGCCCGATAGCGGGACAAGAGACCCAGTACTTC. Encoded protein: CASSPIAGQETQYF.